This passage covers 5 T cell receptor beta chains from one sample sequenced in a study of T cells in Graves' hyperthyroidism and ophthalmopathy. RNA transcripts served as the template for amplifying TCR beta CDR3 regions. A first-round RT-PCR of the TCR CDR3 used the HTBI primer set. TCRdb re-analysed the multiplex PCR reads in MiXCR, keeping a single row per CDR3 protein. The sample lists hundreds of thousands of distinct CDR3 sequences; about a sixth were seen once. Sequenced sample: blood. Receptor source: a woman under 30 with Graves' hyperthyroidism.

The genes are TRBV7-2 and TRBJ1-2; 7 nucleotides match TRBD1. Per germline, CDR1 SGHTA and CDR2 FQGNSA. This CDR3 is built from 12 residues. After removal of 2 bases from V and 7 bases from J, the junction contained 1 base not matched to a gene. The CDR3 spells CASSLHRGGYTF. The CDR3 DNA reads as TGTGCCAGCAGCTTACACAGGGGTGGCTACACCTTC. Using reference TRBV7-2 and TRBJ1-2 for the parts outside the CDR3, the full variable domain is GAGVSQSPSNKVTEKGKDVELRCDPISGHTALYWYRQSLGQGLEFLIYFQGNSAPDKSGLPSDRFSAERTGGSVSTLTIQRTQQEDSAVYLCASSLHRGGYTFGSGTRLTVV.

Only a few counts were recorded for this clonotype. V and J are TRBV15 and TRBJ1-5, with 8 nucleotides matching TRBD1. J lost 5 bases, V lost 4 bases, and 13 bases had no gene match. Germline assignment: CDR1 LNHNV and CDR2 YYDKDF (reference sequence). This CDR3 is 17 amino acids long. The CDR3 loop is CATSKARTGMKDQPQHF. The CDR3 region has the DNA TGTGCCACCAGCAAAGCCAGGACAGGGATGAAGGATCAGCCCCAGCATTTT.

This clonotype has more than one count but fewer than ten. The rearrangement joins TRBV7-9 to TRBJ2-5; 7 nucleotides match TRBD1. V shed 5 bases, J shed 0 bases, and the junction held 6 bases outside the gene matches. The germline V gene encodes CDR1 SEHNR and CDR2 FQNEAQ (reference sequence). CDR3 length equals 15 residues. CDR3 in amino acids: CASSPGTVYQETQYF. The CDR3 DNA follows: TGTGCCAGCAGCCCGGGGACAGTTTACCAAGAGACCCAGTACTTC.

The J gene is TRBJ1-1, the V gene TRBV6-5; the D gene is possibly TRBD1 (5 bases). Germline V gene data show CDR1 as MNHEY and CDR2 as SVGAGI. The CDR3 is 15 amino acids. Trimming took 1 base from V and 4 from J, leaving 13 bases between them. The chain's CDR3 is CASSYLQGRTTEAFF. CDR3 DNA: TGTGCCAGCAGTTACTTGCAGGGACGGACCACTGAAGCTTTCTTT.

CDR3 in DNA: TGTGCCAGCAGCTTAGGGCCGAGCGGGGGGGGCGAGCAGTACTTC. Amino acids: CASSLGPSGGGEQYF. The chain is built from TRBV7-2 and TRBJ2-7, with TRBD2 matching over 10 bases. The ends lost 1 base at V and 6 bases at J; junction bases unmatched: 6. This CDR3 spans 15 amino acids. CDR1 is SGHTA, CDR2 FQGNSA, per germline.